This T cell receptor beta chain emerged from a study of T cell responses to AZD1222 COVID-19 vaccine. Study summary: The analysis combined second doses at about 4 or about 12 weeks.

Assay: immunoSEQ multiplex PCR; the TCRdb copy retains only in-frame clones and omits some. The profile shows some 100,000 clones, 80% to 95% of them singletons. The input for sequencing was peripheral blood, taken on day 0 of AZD1222 vaccination. The source of this sequence is an adult in good health.

DNA of the CDR3: TGTGCCAGCAGCTCCCAAGAGACCCAGTACTTC. The encoded protein is CASSSQETQYF. The chain recombines TRBV9 with TRBJ2-5; D call uncertain. The CDR3 loop spans 11 amino acids. V was cut by 4 bases and J by 1 base, with 2 bases left in between. Germline assignment: CDR1 SGDLS and CDR2 YYNGEE.